This TCR beta chain was identified in a study of T cell repertoires in aging, cancer and after chemotherapy. As for the study in general: About 9 million TCR reads made up the full dataset.

Germline V gives CDR1 MRHNA, CDR2 SNTAGT. The CDR3 is 17 residues long. V lost 2 bases, J lost 0 bases, and 16 bases lay in between. This clonotype was found a few times. Its antigen is as yet unknown. Peripheral blood genomic DNA, not sorted cells or RNA, was the template. TRB rearrangements spanning V, D and J were amplified using mixed TRB-A/B primers. MiXCR was run by TCRdb on the multiplex PCR reads, yielding one entry per CDR3 protein. There are roughly 8,600 distinct CDR3 sequences in the sample; 20% to 25% occur only once, and around 2.8% lies in the top ten. Study-wide points: Loss of evenness, beyond lost richness, contributed to age-related TCR diversity decline in cancer patients. In hematological cancer patients, infiltrated lymphoid organs may have impaired thymic emigration or peripheral T cell expansion.

Sequences were obtained from blood. The receptor was derived from a human donor with a blood cancer. The chain employs TRBV6-4 and TRBJ1-1; no reliable D call. CDR3 nucleotides: TGTGCCAGCAGTGACCCCGGACCCATTACAATGAACACTGAAGCTTTCTTT. Encoded protein: CASSDPGPITMNTEAFF.